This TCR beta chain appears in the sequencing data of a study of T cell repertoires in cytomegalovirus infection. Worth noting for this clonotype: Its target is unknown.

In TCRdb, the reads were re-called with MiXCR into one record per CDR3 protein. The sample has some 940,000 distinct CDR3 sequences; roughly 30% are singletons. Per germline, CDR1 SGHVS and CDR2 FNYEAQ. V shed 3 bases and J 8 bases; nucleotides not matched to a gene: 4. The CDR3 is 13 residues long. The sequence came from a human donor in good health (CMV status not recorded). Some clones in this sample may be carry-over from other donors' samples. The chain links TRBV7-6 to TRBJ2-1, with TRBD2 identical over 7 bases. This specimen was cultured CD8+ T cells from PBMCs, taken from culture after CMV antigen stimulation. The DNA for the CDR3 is TGTGCCAGCAGCTTGTACACTAGCGATGAGCAGTTCTTC. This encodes CASSLYTSDEQFF.